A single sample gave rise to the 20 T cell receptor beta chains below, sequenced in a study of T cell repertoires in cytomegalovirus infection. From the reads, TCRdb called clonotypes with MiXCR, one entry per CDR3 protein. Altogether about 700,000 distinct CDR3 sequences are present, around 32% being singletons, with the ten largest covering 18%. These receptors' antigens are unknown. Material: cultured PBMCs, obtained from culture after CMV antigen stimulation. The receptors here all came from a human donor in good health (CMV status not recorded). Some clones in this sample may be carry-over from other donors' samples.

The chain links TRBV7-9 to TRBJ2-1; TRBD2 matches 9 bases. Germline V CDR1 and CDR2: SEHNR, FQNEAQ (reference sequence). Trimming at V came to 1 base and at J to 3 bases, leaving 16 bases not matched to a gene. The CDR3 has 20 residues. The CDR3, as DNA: TGTGCCAGCAGCTTAGACGGGGGACTATATAGCGGGAGTAGCTACAATGAGCAGTTCTTC. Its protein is CASSLDGGLYSGSSYNEQFF.

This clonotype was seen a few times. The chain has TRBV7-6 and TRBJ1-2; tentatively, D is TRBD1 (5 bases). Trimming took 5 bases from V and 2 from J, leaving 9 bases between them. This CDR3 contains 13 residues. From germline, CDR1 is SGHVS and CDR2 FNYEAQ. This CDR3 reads CASSPRENYGYTF. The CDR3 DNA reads TGTGCCAGCAGCCCCAGGGAGAACTATGGCTACACCTTC.

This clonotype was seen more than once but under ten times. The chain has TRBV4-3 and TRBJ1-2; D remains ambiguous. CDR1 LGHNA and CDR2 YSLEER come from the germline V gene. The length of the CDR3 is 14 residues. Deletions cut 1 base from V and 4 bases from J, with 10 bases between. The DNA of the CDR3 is TGCGCCAGCAGCCAAGGTGAGACAACCTATGGCTACACCTTC. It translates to CASSQGETTYGYTF.

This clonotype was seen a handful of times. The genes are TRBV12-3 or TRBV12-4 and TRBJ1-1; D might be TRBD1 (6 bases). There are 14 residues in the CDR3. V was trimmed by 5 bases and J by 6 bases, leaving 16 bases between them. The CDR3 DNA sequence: TGTGCCAGCAGTAGGTCGGGGGCCGGGGCTGAAGCTTTCTTT. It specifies CASSRSGAGAEAFF.

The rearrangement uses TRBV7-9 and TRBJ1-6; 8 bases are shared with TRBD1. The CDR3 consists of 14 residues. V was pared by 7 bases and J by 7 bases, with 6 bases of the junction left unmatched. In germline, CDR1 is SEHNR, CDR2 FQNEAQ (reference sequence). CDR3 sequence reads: CASTRTGNNSPLHF. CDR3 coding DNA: TGTGCCAGCACCCGGACAGGGAACAATTCACCCCTCCACTTT.

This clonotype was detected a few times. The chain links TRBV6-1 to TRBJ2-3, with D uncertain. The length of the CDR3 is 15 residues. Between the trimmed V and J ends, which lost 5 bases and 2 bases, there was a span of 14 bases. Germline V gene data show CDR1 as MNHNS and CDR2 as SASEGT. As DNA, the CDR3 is TGTGCCAGCAGTAGGAGACACCCTGCCACAGATACGCAGTATTTT. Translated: CASSRRHPATDTQYF.

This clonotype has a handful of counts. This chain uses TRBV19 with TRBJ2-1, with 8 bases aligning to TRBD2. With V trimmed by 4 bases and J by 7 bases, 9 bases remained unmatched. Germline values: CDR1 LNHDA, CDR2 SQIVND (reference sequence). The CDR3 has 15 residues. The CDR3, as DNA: TGTGCCAGTAGTACCTTCGCGGGGGGAAAGAATGAGCAGTTCTTC. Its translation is CASSTFAGGKNEQFF.

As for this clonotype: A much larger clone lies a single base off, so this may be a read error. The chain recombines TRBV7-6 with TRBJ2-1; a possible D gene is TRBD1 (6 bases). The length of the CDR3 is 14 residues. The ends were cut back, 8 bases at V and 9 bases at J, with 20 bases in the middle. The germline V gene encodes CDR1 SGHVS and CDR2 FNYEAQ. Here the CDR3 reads CASGSAGDPGEQFF. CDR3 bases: TGTGCCAGCGGCTCTGCAGGGGATCCCGGTGAGCAGTTCTTC.

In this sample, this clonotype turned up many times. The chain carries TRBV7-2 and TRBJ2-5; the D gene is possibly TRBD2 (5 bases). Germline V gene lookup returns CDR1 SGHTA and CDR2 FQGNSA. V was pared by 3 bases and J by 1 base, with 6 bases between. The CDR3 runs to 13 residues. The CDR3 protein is CASSFSGQETQYF. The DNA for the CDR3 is TGTGCCAGCAGCTTCAGCGGCCAAGAGACCCAGTACTTC.

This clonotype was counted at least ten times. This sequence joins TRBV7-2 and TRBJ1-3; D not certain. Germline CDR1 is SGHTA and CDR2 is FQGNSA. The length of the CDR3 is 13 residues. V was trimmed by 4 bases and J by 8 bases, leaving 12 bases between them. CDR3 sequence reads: CASSSNPGDTIYF. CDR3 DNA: TGTGCCAGCAGCTCCAACCCCGGAGACACCATATATTTT.

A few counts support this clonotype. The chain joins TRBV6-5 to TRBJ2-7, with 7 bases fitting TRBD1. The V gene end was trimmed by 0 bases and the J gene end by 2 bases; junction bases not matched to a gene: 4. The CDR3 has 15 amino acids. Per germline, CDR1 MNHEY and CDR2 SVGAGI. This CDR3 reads CASSYSGTVAYEQYF. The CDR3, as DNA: TGTGCCAGCAGTTACTCTGGGACAGTCGCCTACGAGCAGTACTTC.

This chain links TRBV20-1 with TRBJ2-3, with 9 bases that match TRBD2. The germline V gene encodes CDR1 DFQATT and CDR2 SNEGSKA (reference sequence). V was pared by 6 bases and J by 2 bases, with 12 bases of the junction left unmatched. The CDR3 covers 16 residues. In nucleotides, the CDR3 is TGCAGTGCACCGCGAGGGATAGCGGGGGTCACAGATACGCAGTATTTT. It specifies CSAPRGIAGVTDTQYF.

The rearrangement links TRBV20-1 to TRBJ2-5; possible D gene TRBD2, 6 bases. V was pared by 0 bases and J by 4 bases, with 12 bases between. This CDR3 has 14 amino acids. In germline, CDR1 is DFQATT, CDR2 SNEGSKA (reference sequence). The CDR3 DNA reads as TGCAGTGCTAGAGATACGGGAGTGGGAGAGACCCAGTACTTC. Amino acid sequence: CSARDTGVGETQYF.

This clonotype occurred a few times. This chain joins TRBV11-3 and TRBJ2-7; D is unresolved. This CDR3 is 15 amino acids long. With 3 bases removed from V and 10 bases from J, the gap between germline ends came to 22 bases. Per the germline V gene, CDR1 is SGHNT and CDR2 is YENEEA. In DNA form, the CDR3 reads TGTGCCAGCAGCTTCCGTCAATCGTCCAGTGATGGCCAGTACTTC. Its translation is CASSFRQSSSDGQYF.

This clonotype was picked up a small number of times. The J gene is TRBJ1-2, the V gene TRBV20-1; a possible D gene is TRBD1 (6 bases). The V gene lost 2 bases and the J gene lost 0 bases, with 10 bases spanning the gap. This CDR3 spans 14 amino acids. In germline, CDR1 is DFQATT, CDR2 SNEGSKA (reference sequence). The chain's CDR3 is CSARSGTTNYGYTF. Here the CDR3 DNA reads TGCAGTGCTAGATCCGGGACAACTAACTATGGCTACACCTTC.

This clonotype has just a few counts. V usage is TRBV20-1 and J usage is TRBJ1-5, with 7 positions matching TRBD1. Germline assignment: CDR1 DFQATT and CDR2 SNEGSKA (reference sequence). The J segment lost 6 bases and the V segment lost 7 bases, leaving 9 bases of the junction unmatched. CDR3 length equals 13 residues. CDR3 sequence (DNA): TGCAGTGTTAAAAGGGGGCGAACTCAGCCCCAGCATTTT. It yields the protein CSVKRGRTQPQHF.

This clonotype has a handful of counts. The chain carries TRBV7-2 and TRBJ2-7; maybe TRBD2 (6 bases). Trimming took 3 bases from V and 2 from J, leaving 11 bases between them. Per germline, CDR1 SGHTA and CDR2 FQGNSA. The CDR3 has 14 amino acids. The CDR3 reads CASSLGLAPYEQYF. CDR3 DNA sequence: TGTGCCAGCAGCTTGGGACTCGCCCCCTACGAGCAGTACTTC.

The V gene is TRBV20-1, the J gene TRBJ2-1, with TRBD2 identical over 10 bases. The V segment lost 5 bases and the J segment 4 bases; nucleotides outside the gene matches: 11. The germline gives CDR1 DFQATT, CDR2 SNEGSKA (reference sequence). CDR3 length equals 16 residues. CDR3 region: CSASRGLLAGYNEQFF. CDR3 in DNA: TGCAGTGCTTCCCGGGGGTTACTAGCGGGATACAATGAGCAGTTCTTC.

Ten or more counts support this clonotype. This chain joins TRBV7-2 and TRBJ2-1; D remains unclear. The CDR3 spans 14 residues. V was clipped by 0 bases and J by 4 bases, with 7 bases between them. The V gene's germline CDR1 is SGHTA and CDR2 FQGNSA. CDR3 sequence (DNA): TGTGCCAGCAGCTTAGCAGTCGGGTACAATGAGCAGTTCTTC. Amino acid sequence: CASSLAVGYNEQFF.

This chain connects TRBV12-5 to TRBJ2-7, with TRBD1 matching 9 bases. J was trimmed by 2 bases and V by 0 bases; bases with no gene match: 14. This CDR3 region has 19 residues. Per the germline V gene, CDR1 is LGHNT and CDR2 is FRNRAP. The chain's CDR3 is CASGLVLSTGTGSPYEQYF. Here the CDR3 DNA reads TGTGCTAGTGGTTTGGTATTATCAACCGGGACAGGGTCCCCCTACGAGCAGTACTTC.